This is a list of T cell receptor beta chains from one sample in a study of T-cell reconstitution after alpha-beta-depleted transplantation in children. Using its own MiXCR run on the PCR reads, TCRdb lists one record per CDR3 protein. Of approximately 290,000 distinct CDR3 sequences listed, 11% are singletons. This specimen consisted of peripheral blood, obtained 180 days after TCRalphabeta/CD19-depleted stem cell transplant. These receptors were collected from a male patient aged 2-15 years who had a stem cell transplant for chronic granulomatous disease, so the T cells may come from the graft donor. Each CDR3 is given with its conserved first and last residue. The D gene is left open where the match is weak. Only part of the rows carry a size: once, few, many, or a class if the clone is expanded.

CDR3 DNA	CDR3 protein	D gene	V gene	J gene	clone size
TGCGCCAGCAGCTTGGGTCCGGGGAATGAGCAGTTCTTC	CASSLGPGNEQFF	NA	TRBV5-1	TRBJ2-1	many
TGTGCCAGCAGCGCAGGGACAGGGTTCACCGGGGAGCTGTTTTTT	CASSAGTGFTGELFF	TRBD1	TRBV5-6	TRBJ2-2	many
TGTGCCAGCAGCCCCGGGGAAGAGACCCAGTACTTC	CASSPGEETQYF	NA	TRBV7-2	TRBJ2-5	many
TGTGCCAGCAGCGTTCGATACAATGAGCAGTTCTTC	CASSVRYNEQFF	NA	TRBV7-9	TRBJ2-1	many
TGCAGTGCCACTAGAGGGCCGGATCAGCCCCTGCATTTT	CSATRGPDQPLHF	NA	TRBV20-1	TRBJ1-5	NA
TGTGCCTGGGGGGTGGGGGCGGTCTTAAACATTCAGTACTTC	CAWGVGAVLNIQYF	NA	TRBV30	TRBJ2-4	NA
TGCAGCGTTGATGGTGTCACGGGCTACGAGCAGTACTTC	CSVDGVTGYEQYF	NA	TRBV29-1	TRBJ2-7	many
TGTGCCAGCAGCTTAGGGGGACTGACCTATAGCAATCAGCCCCAGCATTTT	CASSLGGLTYSNQPQHF	NA	TRBV5-5	TRBJ1-5	many
TGCGCCAGCAGCATCGCGGTGGCTAGCGGGGGGGGAAGCACAGATACGCAGTATTTT	CASSIAVASGGGSTDTQYF	TRBD2	TRBV4-3	TRBJ2-3	many
TGTGCCAGTAGCCCTGGTGGGGGGATGGCTTTCTTT	CASSPGGGMAFF	NA	TRBV19	TRBJ1-1	NA
TGCAGCGTTCCGGGACTAGCGGGGGTGCGCTCCTACAATGAGCAGTTCTTC	CSVPGLAGVRSYNEQFF	TRBD2	TRBV29-1	TRBJ2-1	many
TGTGCCAGCTCACCAATTCTGGGGTCCACTTACAATGAGCAGTTCTTC	CASSPILGSTYNEQFF	NA	TRBV18	TRBJ2-1	NA
TGCAGCGCTAGCGGGCTCTCCTGGGTAGAGACCCAGTACTTC	CSASGLSWVETQYF	TRBD2	TRBV29-1	TRBJ2-5	once
TGTGCCAGCAGCCGCCCGGGGTACCAAGAGACCCAGTACTTC	CASSRPGYQETQYF	NA	TRBV3-1	TRBJ2-5	NA
TGTGCCAGCAGCTTAATCGTGGGTCTGTACAATGAGCAGTTCTTC	CASSLIVGLYNEQFF	NA	TRBV7-6	TRBJ2-1	NA
TGTGCCAGCTCACCACCGGGGAGTGAGCAGTTCTTC	CASSPPGSEQFF	NA	TRBV18	TRBJ2-1	NA
TGTGCCAGCAGCTACACTAGCTCCTACGAGCAGTACTTC	CASSYTSSYEQYF	NA	TRBV7-2	TRBJ2-7	many
TGTGCCAGCAGCGGGGACAGGGTCTACGAGCAGTACTTC	CASSGDRVYEQYF	TRBD1	TRBV7-2	TRBJ2-7	many
TGCAGTGCTAGAGATATAGAGACAGCGAACACTGAAGCTTTCTTT	CSARDIETANTEAFF	NA	TRBV20-1	TRBJ1-1	many
TGTGCCAGCAGTTTACAACTAGACTTCAATGAGCAGTTCTTC	CASSLQLDFNEQFF	NA	TRBV28	TRBJ2-1	many
TGTGCCAGCAGCCCCCTAACGGGACCTTTCACCGGGGAGCTGTTTTTT	CASSPLTGPFTGELFF	NA	TRBV14	TRBJ2-2	many
TGTGCCAGCAGTCGGACTCAAAGGGTCTACGAGCAGTACTTC	CASSRTQRVYEQYF	NA	TRBV6-1	TRBJ2-7	NA
TGCAGTGCTAGGCCTCTGTGGGGGGGGCAAGAGACCCAGTACTTC	CSARPLWGGQETQYF	TRBD2	TRBV20-1	TRBJ2-5	many
TGTGCCAGCTCCTATACCGGGACTAGCGTTAGAAATGAGCAGTTCTTC	CASSYTGTSVRNEQFF	TRBD2	TRBV18	TRBJ2-1	NA
TGTGCCAGCTCACCCCCCCCAAGGGAGAACACTGAAGCTTTCTTT	CASSPPPRENTEAFF	NA	TRBV18	TRBJ1-1	few
TGTGCCAGCAGCCGAGGGGGGACTAGCGGGTCGACAGATACGCAGTATTTT	CASSRGGTSGSTDTQYF	TRBD2	TRBV13	TRBJ2-3	many
TGCAGCGTTGAAGGGACAGGCGGCTACACCTTC	CSVEGTGGYTF	TRBD1	TRBV29-1	TRBJ1-2	NA
TGTGCCACCTCACCACTAGGACCGCATCAGCCCCAGCATTTT	CATSPLGPHQPQHF	NA	TRBV27	TRBJ1-5	many
TGCAGCGTTGCCCCCCCCGGGGCCCAGTACTTC	CSVAPPGAQYF	NA	TRBV29-1	TRBJ2-5	many
TGTGCCAGCAGTTTGCTAGCGGGGGCTGGCGTAGATACGCAGTATTTT	CASSLLAGAGVDTQYF	TRBD2	TRBV27	TRBJ2-3	many
TGCAGTGCTAGTTATCTCGGGAGCTCTGGGGCCAACGTCCTGACTTTC	CSASYLGSSGANVLTF	NA	TRBV20-1	TRBJ2-6	many
TGTGCCAGCAGCTACACAGTAAAAGAGACCCAGTACTTC	CASSYTVKETQYF	NA	TRBV12-3/TRBV12-4	TRBJ2-5	many
TGTGCCAGCTCACCCTATTCGGACAGGGGTACTGGGGCCAACGTCCTGACTTTC	CASSPYSDRGTGANVLTF	TRBD1	TRBV18	TRBJ2-6	few
TGCAGCGTTAACCCCGGGACTAGCGGGAGGATTAGCACAGATACGCAGTATTTT	CSVNPGTSGRISTDTQYF	TRBD2	TRBV29-1	TRBJ2-3	many
TGTGCCAGCAGGAAGACTAGCGGCAATGAGCAGTTCTTC	CASRKTSGNEQFF	TRBD2	TRBV11-2	TRBJ2-1	many
TGTGCCAGCATCCCTTTCCCGGGCGCCGGGGAGCTGTTTTTT	CASIPFPGAGELFF	NA	TRBV7-2	TRBJ2-2	many
TGTGCCAGCAGTTACGGGGGACCTTCCTCGAGCTCTGGAAACACCATATATTTT	CASSYGGPSSSSGNTIYF	NA	TRBV6-5	TRBJ1-3	many
TGTGCCAGCAGCGCAGACAGGGGTCTTTGGAATGAGCAGTTCTTC	CASSADRGLWNEQFF	TRBD1	TRBV7-2	TRBJ2-1	many